These 8 T cell receptor beta chains came from one sample sequenced in a study of T cells after posttransplantation cyclophosphamide. Libraries were prepared by immunoSEQ multiplex PCR; TCRdb keeps only in-frame clonotypes and omits some of them. The table has around 4,000 clones, 62% seen once. Input material: memory CD8+ T cells sorted from blood. The receptors here all came from a man in his thirties or forties in good health and a related stem cell transplant donor.

V gene TRBV6-1 combines with J gene TRBJ2-5; maybe TRBD1 (7 bases). Per germline, CDR1 MNHNS and CDR2 SASEGT. This CDR3 contains 13 residues. V was cut by 7 bases and J by 6 bases, with 15 bases left in between. The chain's CDR3 is CASTIRGEKTQYF. CDR3 nucleotides: TGTGCCAGCACGATCAGGGGGGAAAAGACCCAGTACTTC.

This clone was seen a few times. Different DNA sequences within this sample yield the same CDR3. V is TRBV28 and J is TRBJ1-5; 7 bases agree with TRBD1. This CDR3 has 14 residues. Trimming removed 6 bases from V and 2 bases from J; junction bases left unmatched: 4. Germline lookup yields CDR1 MDHEN and CDR2 SYDVKM. The CDR3 loop is CASSLGQGNQPQHF. The CDR3 DNA follows: TGTGCCAGCAGCCTCGGACAGGGCAATCAGCCCCAGCATTTT.

The CDR3 coding sequence is TGTGCCAGCAGTGAAGAACTAGCGGGGCCAGATACGCAGTATTTT. It specifies CASSEELAGPDTQYF. The V and J genes are TRBV2 and TRBJ2-3; 10 bases map to TRBD2. The CDR3 totals 15 residues. With V trimmed by 1 base and J by 4 bases, 2 bases remained unmatched. The germline V gene encodes CDR1 SNHLY and CDR2 FYNNEI.

This clone is deemed medium-sized. The V call is TRBV6-5, the J call TRBJ1-6, with a possible D match to TRBD1 (5 bases). The CDR3 is 16 amino acids. The V gene's germline CDR1 is MNHEY and CDR2 SVGAGI. Trimming took off 2 bases at V and 5 bases at J, with 13 bases between the two ends. CDR3 residues: CASSYDGGVDNSPLHF. CDR3 coding DNA: TGTGCCAGCAGTTACGATGGGGGGGTGGATAATTCACCCCTCCACTTT.

On this clone: Different DNA sequences within this sample yield the same CDR3. The chain carries TRBV19 and TRBJ2-7, with a possible D match to TRBD2 (5 bases). Germline CDR1 is LNHDA and CDR2 is SQIVND (reference sequence). V was clipped by 4 bases and J by 2 bases, with 15 bases between them. This CDR3 spans 15 amino acids. The CDR3 region is CASSSVEGLAYEQYF. DNA of the CDR3: TGTGCCAGTAGTAGCGTTGAGGGTCTTGCCTACGAGCAGTACTTC.

Only a few counts were recorded for this clone. The chain is built from TRBV2 and TRBJ1-2; 9 nucleotides match TRBD1. Trimming took 6 bases from V and 2 from J; bases not matched to a gene: 7. Germline V gene sequence: CDR1 SNHLY, CDR2 FYNNEI. CDR3 length: 15 residues. The CDR3 bases are TGTGCCAGCAGGCCCCCGGGACAGGGAAACTATGGCTACACCTTC. This codes for CASRPPGQGNYGYTF.

The chain carries TRBV9 and TRBJ2-1; TRBD2 might be the D (6 bases). The ends were cut back, 4 bases at V and 7 bases at J, with 18 bases in the middle. Germline assignment: CDR1 SGDLS and CDR2 YYNGEE. This CDR3 spans 15 amino acids. The CDR3 DNA follows: TGTGCCAGCAGCCCATTGGGACTTGAGGGAAATGAGCAGTTCTTC. It translates to CASSPLGLEGNEQFF.

The chain employs TRBV9 and TRBJ2-5; 7 bases match TRBD1. The DNA end is a closer match to TRBJ2-7, so the J assignment may be wrong. The CDR3 is made up of 14 amino acids. Germline V CDR1 and CDR2: SGDLS, YYNGEE. For the CDR3, the DNA is TGTGCCAGCAGCGAATCGGGACAGCCCTACGAGCAGTACTTC. Its protein product is CASSESGQPYEQYF.